This entry is about one T cell receptor beta chain. The germline gives CDR1 SGHDN, CDR2 FVKESK. The CDR3 covers 15 residues. The J segment lost 2 bases and the V segment lost 4 bases, leaving 2 bases of the junction unmatched. The sample belongs to a study of CD8+ T cells in alopecia areata. Extracted from the samples, RNA was reverse transcribed into cDNA to serve as the sequencing template. TCRdb keeps only in-frame clones here, not all; method: immunoSEQ multiplex PCR. In the table there are 200,000 to 250,000 clones, 56% of which are singletons. The chain joins TRBV14 to TRBJ2-5; 12 bases fit TRBD2. This clonotype was obtained from a human donor in good health. What was sequenced was CD8+ T cells sorted from blood. The CDR3 is CASSPLAGGQETQYF. The CDR3 nucleotides are TGTGCCAGCAGCCCTCTAGCGGGGGGGCAAGAGACCCAGTACTTC.